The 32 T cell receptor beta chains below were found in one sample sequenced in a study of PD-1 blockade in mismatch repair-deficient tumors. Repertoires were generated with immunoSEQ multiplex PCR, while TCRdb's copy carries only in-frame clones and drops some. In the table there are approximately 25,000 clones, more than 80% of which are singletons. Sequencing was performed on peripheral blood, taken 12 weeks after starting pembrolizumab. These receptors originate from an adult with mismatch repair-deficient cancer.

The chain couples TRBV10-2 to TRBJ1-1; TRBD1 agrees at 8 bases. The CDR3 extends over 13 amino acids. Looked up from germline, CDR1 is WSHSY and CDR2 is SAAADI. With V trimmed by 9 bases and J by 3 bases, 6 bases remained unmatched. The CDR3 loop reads CASGQGGDTEAFF. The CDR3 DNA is TGCGCCAGTGGACAGGGCGGGGACACTGAAGCTTTCTTT.

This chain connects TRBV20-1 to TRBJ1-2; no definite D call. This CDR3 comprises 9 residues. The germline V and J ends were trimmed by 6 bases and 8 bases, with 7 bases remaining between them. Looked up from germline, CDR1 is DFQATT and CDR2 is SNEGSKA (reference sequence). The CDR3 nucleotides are TGCAGTGCCAGCAAAGGCTACACCTTC. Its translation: CSASKGYTF.

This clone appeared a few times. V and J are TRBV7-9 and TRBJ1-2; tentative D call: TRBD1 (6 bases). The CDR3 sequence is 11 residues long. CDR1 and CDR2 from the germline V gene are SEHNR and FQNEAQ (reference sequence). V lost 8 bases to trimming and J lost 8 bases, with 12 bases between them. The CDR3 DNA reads TGTGCCAGCCAGGGGATGGGGGGCTACACCTTC. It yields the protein CASQGMGGYTF.

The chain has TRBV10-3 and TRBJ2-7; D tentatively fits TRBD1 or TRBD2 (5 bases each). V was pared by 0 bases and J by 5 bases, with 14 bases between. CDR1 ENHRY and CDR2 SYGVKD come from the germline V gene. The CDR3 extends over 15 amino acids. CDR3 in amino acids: CAISESRGAIDEQYF. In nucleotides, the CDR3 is TGTGCCATCAGTGAGTCGAGGGGCGCCATCGACGAGCAGTACTTC.

The CDR3 DNA reads TGTGCCAGCAGCTTGTATGGCAGACAAACCTACGAGCAGTACTTC. Its protein is CASSLYGRQTYEQYF. V usage is TRBV5-6 and J usage is TRBJ2-7, with D unresolved. Trimming took 1 base from V and 2 from J, leaving 13 bases between them. In germline, CDR1 is SGHDT, CDR2 YYEEEE. The CDR3 length is 15 residues.

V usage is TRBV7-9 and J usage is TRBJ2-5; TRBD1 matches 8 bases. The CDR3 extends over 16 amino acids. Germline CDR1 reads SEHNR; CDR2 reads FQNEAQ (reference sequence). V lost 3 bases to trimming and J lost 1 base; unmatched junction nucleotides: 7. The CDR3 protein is CASSFWGQATQETQYF. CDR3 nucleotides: TGTGCCAGCAGCTTTTGGGGACAGGCAACCCAAGAGACCCAGTACTTC.

CDR3 in DNA: TGTGCCACCAGCAGGGGGGGAATTTTCCTTAATCAGCCCCAGCATTTT. Protein: CATSRGGIFLNQPQHF. V is TRBV15 and J is TRBJ1-5, with D perhaps matching TRBD1 (5 bases). With 3 bases removed from V and 4 bases from J, the gap between germline ends came to 16 bases. The CDR3 length is 16 residues. The germline V gene encodes CDR1 LNHNV and CDR2 YYDKDF (reference sequence).

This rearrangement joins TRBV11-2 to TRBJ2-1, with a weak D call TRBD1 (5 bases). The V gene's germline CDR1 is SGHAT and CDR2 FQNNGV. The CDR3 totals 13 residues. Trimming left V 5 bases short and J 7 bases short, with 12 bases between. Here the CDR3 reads CASSPRPGNEQFF. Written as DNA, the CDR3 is TGTGCCAGCAGCCCCCGACCAGGGAATGAGCAGTTCTTC. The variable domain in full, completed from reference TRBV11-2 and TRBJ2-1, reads EAGVAQSPRYKIIEKRQSVAFWCNPISGHATLYWYQQILGQGPKLLIQFQNNGVVDDSQLPKDRFSAERLKGVDSTLKIQPAKLEDSAVYLCASSPRPGNEQFFGPGTRLTVL.

Here the CDR3 DNA reads TGTGCCAGCAGCAAGTTGAGGACAGGGACCTACGAGCAGTACTTC. As protein: CASSKLRTGTYEQYF. The V call is TRBV21-1, the J call TRBJ2-7; the table's D gene call, TRBD1, was not cross checked with the DNA. TRBV21-1 is described as a pseudogene. The CDR3 loop spans 15 amino acids.

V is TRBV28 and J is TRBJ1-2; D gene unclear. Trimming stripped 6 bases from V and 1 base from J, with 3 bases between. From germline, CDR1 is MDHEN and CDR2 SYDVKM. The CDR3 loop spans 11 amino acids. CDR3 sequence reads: CASSVNYGYTF. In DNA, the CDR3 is TGTGCCAGCAGCGTTAACTATGGCTACACCTTC.

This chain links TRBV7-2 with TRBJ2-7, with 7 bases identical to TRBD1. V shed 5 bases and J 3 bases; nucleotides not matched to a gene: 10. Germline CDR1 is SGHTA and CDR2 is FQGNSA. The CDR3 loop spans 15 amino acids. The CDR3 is CASSAQGQLGYEQYF. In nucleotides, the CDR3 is TGTGCCAGCAGCGCCCAGGGACAGCTAGGCTACGAGCAGTACTTC.

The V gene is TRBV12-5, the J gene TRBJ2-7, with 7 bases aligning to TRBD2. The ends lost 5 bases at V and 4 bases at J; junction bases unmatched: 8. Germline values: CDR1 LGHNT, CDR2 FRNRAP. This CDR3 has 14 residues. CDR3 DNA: TGTGCTAGTGGTCATACTGACGGGAGGTACGAGCAGTACTTC. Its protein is CASGHTDGRYEQYF. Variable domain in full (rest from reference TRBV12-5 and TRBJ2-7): DARVTQTPRHKVTEMGQEVTMRCQPILGHNTVFWYRQTMMQGLELLAYFRNRAPLDDSGMPKDRFSAEMPDATLATLKIQPSEPRDSAVYFCASGHTDGRYEQYFGPGTRLTVT.

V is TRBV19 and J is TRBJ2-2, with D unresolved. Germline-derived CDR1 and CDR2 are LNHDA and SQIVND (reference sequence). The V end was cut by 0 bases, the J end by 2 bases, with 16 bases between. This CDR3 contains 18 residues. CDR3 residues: CASSIDLASGSNTGELFF. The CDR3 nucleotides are TGTGCCAGTAGTATAGACCTCGCGTCGGGTTCCAACACCGGGGAGCTGTTTTTT.

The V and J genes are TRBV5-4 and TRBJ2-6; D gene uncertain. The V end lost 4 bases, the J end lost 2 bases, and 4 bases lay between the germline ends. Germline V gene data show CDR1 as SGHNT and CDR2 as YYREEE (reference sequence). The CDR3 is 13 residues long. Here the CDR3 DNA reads TGTGCCAGCAGCAGTACTGGGGCCAACGTCCTGACTTTC. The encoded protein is CASSSTGANVLTF.

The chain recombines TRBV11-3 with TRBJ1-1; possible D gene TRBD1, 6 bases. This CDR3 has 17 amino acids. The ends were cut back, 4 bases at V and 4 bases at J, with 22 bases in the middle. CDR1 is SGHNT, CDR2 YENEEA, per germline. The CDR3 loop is CASSSGGMRKVLTEAFF. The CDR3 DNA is TGTGCCAGCAGCTCGGGGGGCATGCGGAAGGTACTCACTGAAGCTTTCTTT.

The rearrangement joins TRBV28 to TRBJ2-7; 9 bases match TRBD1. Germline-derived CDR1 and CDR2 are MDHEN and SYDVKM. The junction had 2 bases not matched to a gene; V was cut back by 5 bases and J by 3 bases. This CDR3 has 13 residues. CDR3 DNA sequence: TGTGCCAGCAGTCGGACAGGGGACTACGAGCAGTACTTC. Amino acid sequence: CASSRTGDYEQYF.

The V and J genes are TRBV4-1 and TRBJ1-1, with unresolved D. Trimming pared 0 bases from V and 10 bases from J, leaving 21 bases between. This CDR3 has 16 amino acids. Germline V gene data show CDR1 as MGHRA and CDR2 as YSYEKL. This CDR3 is CASSQETKADALGAFF. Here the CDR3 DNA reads TGCGCCAGCAGCCAAGAAACGAAGGCAGACGCCCTGGGAGCTTTCTTT.

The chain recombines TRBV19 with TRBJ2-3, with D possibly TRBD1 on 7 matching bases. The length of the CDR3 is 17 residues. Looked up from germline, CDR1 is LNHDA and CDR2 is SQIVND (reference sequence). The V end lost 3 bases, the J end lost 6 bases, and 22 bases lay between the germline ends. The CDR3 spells CASSIPSTGDSRDTQYF. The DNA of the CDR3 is TGTGCCAGTAGTATTCCCTCCACAGGGGACTCCAGGGATACGCAGTATTTT.

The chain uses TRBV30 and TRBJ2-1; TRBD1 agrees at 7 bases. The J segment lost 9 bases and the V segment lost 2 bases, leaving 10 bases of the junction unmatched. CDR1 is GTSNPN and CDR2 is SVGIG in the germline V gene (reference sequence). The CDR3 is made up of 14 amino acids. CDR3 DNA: TGTGCCTGGAGTAAGCTACAGGGGCGAAGTGAGCAGTTCTTC. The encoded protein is CAWSKLQGRSEQFF.

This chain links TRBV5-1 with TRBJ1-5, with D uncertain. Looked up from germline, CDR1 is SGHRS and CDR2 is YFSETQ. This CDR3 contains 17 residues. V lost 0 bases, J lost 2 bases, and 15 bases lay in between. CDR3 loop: CASSLDFRREGNQPQHF. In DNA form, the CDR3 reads TGCGCCAGCAGCTTGGATTTTAGACGGGAGGGCAATCAGCCCCAGCATTTT.

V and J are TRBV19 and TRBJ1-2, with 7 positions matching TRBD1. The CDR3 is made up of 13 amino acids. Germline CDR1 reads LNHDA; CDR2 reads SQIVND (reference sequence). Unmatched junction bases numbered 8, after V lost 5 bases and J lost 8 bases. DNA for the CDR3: TGTGCCAGTAGTGATCCAGGGGGGTACGGCTACACCTTC. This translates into CASSDPGGYGYTF.

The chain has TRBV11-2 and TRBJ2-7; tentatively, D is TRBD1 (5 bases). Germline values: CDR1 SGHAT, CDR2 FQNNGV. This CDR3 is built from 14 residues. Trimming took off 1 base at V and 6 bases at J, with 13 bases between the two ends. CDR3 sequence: CASSLAGNRREQYF. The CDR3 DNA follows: TGTGCCAGCAGCTTAGCAGGGAATCGGCGCGAGCAGTACTTC.

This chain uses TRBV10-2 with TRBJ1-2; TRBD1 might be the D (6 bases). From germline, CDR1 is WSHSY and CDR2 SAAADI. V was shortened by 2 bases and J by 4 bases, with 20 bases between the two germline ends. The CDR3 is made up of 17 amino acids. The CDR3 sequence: CASSEGGGATSIYGYTF. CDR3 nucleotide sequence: TGCGCCAGCAGTGAGGGCGGGGGGGCTACATCAATCTATGGCTACACCTTC.

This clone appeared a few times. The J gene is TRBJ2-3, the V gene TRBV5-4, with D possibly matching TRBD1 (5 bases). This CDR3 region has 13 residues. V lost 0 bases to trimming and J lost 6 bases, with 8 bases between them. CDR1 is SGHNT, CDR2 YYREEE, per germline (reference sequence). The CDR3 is CASSLGGVDTQYF. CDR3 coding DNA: TGTGCCAGCAGCTTGGGGGGCGTGGATACGCAGTATTTT.

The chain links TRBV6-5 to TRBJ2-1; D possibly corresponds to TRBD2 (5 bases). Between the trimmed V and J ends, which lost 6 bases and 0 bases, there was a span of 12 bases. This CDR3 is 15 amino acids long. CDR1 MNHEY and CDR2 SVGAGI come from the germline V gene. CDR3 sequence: CASSMGDRSYNEQFF. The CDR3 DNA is TGTGCCAGCAGCATGGGAGACCGCTCCTACAATGAGCAGTTCTTC.

For the CDR3, the DNA is TGTGCCAGCAGTGAATGGGGCCCGTATGGCTACACCTTC. It is translated as CASSEWGPYGYTF. V gene TRBV6-1 combines with J gene TRBJ1-2; a weak D match, TRBD1 (5 bases). This CDR3 has 13 amino acids. Trimming cost V 2 bases and J 5 bases, with 9 bases left between them. Germline CDR1 and CDR2: MNHNS and SASEGT.

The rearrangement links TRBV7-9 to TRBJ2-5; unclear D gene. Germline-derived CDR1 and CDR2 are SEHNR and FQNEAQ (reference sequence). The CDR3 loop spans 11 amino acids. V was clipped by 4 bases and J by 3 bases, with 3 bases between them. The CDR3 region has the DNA TGTGCCAGCAGCTATAAAGAGACCCAGTACTTC. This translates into CASSYKETQYF.

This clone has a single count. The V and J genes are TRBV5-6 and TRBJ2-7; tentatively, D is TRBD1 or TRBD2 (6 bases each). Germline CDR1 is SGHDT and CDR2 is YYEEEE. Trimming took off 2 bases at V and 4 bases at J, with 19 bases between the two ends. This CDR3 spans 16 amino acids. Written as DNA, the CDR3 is TGTGCCAGCAGCTTATACGGGGGCCGCCTTCCGTACGAGCAGTACTTC. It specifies CASSLYGGRLPYEQYF. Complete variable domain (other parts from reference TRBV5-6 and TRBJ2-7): DAGVTQSPTHLIKTRGQQVTLRCSPKSGHDTVSWYQQALGQGPQFIFQYYEEEERQRGNFPDRFSGHQFPNYSSELNVNALLLGDSALYLCASSLYGGRLPYEQYFGPGTRLTVT.

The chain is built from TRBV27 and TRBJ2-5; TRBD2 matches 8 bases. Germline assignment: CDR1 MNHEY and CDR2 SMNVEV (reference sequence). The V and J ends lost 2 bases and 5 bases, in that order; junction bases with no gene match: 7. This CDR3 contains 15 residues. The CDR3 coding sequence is TGTGCCAGCAGTTTAAGTAGGACTAGCTGGGAGACCCAGTACTTC. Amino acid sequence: CASSLSRTSWETQYF.

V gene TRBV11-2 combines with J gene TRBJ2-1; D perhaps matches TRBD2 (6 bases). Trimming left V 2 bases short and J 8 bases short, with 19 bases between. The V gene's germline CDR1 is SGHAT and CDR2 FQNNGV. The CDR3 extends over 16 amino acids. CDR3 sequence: CASSLPGGSVSYEQFF. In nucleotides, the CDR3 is TGTGCCAGCAGCTTACCCGGGGGATCGGTCAGTTATGAGCAGTTCTTC.

For the CDR3, the DNA is TGCGCCAGCAGCCAAGAGCGGCAAGCGGGAGGGCCGTCCGGGGAGCTGTTTTTT. Residues: CASSQERQAGGPSGELFF. The V gene is TRBV4-1, the J gene TRBJ2-2; TRBD2 matches 10 bases. The V gene's germline CDR1 is MGHRA and CDR2 YSYEKL. J lost 6 bases, V lost 0 bases, and 10 bases had no gene match. The CDR3 length is 18 residues.

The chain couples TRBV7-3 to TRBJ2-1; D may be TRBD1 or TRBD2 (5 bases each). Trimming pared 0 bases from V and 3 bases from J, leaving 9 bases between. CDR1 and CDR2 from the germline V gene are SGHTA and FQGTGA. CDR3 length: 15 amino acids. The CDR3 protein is CASSLTWDGYNEQFF. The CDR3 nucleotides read TGTGCCAGCAGCTTAACTTGGGACGGCTACAATGAGCAGTTCTTC.